The 28 T cell receptor beta chains in this list originate from one sample, sequenced in a study of cytomegalovirus exposure and HLA in healthy donors. PCR involved 60 Vbeta and 13 Jbeta primers. The repertoire was sequenced with immunoSEQ multiplex PCR; TCRdb's copy has only in-frame clones and lacks some. The repertoire holds approximately 120,000 clones, with 76% as singletons. The sequencing input was PBMCs. These receptors were collected from a woman aged 45-59 years in good health and CMV-seropositive.

The chain has TRBV2 and TRBJ2-5; D may be TRBD1 (6 bases). The CDR3 is made up of 14 amino acids. Germline loops: CDR1 SNHLY, CDR2 FYNNEI. Trimming removed 5 bases from V and 1 base from J, with 11 bases in between. CDR3 residues: CASSNYRVQETQYF. As DNA, the CDR3 is TGTGCCAGCAGTAATTACAGGGTCCAAGAGACCCAGTACTTC.

There are a few counts of this clone. The chain combines TRBV27 with TRBJ2-7, with 10 bases matching TRBD1. The CDR3 length is 14 residues. CDR1 is MNHEY, CDR2 SMNVEV, per germline (reference sequence). The J segment lost 3 bases and the V segment lost 6 bases, leaving 5 bases of the junction unmatched. DNA for the CDR3: TGTGCCAGCAGCGGGACAGGGGCTATCTACGAGCAGTACTTC. Amino acids: CASSGTGAIYEQYF.

The chain employs TRBV7-3 and TRBJ2-3; 11 bases agree with TRBD2. This CDR3 is 15 amino acids long. V shed 4 bases, J shed 8 bases, and the junction held 8 bases outside the gene matches. The germline gives CDR1 SGHTA, CDR2 FQGTGA. CDR3 in amino acids: CASSSGTSGLSTQYF. As DNA, the CDR3 is TGTGCCAGCAGCTCCGGGACTAGCGGTTTAAGTACGCAGTATTTT. Full variable domain (rest looked up from reference TRBV7-3 and TRBJ2-3): GAGVSQTPSNKVTEKGKYVELRCDPISGHTALYWYRQSLGQGPEFLIYFQGTGAADDSGLPNDRFFAVRPEGSVSTLKIQRTERGDSAVYLCASSSGTSGLSTQYFGPGTRLTVL.

The CDR3 region has the DNA TGTGCCAGCAGCTTAAGGCAGGGAGGGACCGGGGAGCTGTTTTTT. Its protein product is CASSLRQGGTGELFF. The V gene is TRBV7-3, the J gene TRBJ2-2; TRBD2 matches at 7 bases. With V trimmed by 1 base and J by 5 bases, 4 bases remained unmatched. CDR3 length equals 15 residues. Germline V gives CDR1 SGHTA, CDR2 FQGTGA.

The chain recombines TRBV5-6 with TRBJ2-7, with 9 nucleotides matching TRBD2. The junction had 6 bases not matched to a gene; V was cut back by 4 bases and J by 4 bases. The CDR3 is made up of 14 amino acids. CDR1 and CDR2 (germline): SGHDT, YYEEEE. CDR3 region: CASSGRGGRYEQYF. In nucleotides, the CDR3 is TGTGCCAGCAGCGGGCGGGGGGGTAGATACGAGCAGTACTTC.

The rearrangement uses TRBV5-1 and TRBJ2-5, with 7 bases fitting TRBD1. This CDR3 contains 14 residues. V shed 3 bases and J 5 bases; nucleotides not matched to a gene: 7. Germline loops: CDR1 SGHRS, CDR2 YFSETQ. CDR3 loop: CASSSSDREETQYF. CDR3 in DNA: TGCGCCAGCAGCTCTTCCGACAGGGAGGAGACCCAGTACTTC. Combining the CDR3 with reference TRBV5-1 and TRBJ2-5 gives the whole variable domain KAGVTQTPRYLIKTRGQQVTLSCSPISGHRSVSWYQQTPGQGLQFLFEYFSETQRNKGNFPGRFSGRQFSNSRSEMNVSTLELGDSALYLCASSSSDREETQYFGPGTRLLVL.

This clone has just one count. The chain links TRBV7-9 to TRBJ2-1; 8 positions agree with TRBD2. The CDR3 extends over 16 amino acids. V dropped 1 base and J dropped 2; count of bases not matched to a gene: 4. Germline CDR1 reads SEHNR; CDR2 reads FQNEAQ (reference sequence). In DNA, the CDR3 is TGTGCCAGCAGCTTAGGTTCAGCGGGGGCCTACAATGAGCAGTTCTTC. It translates to CASSLGSAGAYNEQFF.

The rearrangement uses TRBV5-4 and TRBJ2-3; 7 positions agree with TRBD2. CDR1 and CDR2 (germline): SGHNT, YYREEE (reference sequence). The CDR3 covers 15 residues. The J segment lost 2 bases and the V segment lost 5 bases, leaving 8 bases of the junction unmatched. This CDR3 is CASSKELAPTDTQYF. The CDR3 DNA follows: TGTGCCAGCAGTAAAGAACTAGCGCCCACAGATACGCAGTATTTT.

The J gene is TRBJ2-3, the V gene TRBV7-9; TRBD2 matches 7 bases. The V segment lost 11 bases and the J segment 1 base; nucleotides outside the gene matches: 6. The CDR3 length is 13 residues. Germline values: CDR1 SEHNR, CDR2 FQNEAQ (reference sequence). CDR3: CASGRVRTDTQYF. As DNA, the CDR3 is TGTGCCTCTGGGAGGGTCCGCACAGATACGCAGTATTTT.

This chain joins TRBV6-6 and TRBJ1-4, with D possibly being TRBD1 (5 bases). V lost 7 bases, J lost 5 bases, and 14 bases lay in between. The germline gives CDR1 MNHNY, CDR2 SVGAGI (reference sequence). CDR3 size: 14 residues. Here the CDR3 reads CASIPTGGNEKLFF. The CDR3 DNA reads as TGTGCCAGCATCCCTACCGGGGGGAATGAAAAACTGTTTTTT.

About this clone: At one end, the junction sequence differs from germline, possibly due to a read error. The V call is TRBV19, the J call TRBJ2-1, with D possibly matching TRBD1 (7 bases). This CDR3 has 14 amino acids. Germline CDR1 reads LNHDA; CDR2 reads SQIVND (reference sequence). CDR3 nucleotides: TGTGCCAGTAGTGGGCAGGGGAGGACAGGTGCGATCGTCTTC. It translates to CASSGQGRTGAIVF.

This clone occurred a few times. The chain combines TRBV19 with TRBJ1-1, with no clear D. Per the germline V gene, CDR1 is LNHDA and CDR2 is SQIVND (reference sequence). V was pared by 3 bases and J by 4 bases, with 9 bases between. The CDR3 runs to 13 residues. The CDR3 here is CASSIWAGTEAFF. As DNA, the CDR3 is TGTGCCAGTAGTATTTGGGCCGGCACTGAAGCTTTCTTT.

With respect to this clone: At one boundary the junction diverges from the germline segment, which might be a read error. At the DNA level, this CDR3 is encoded by other sequences in the same sample as well. This chain connects TRBV19 to TRBJ1-5; maybe TRBD1 (5 bases). CDR1 is LNHDA and CDR2 is SQIVND in the germline V gene (reference sequence). The CDR3 sequence is 13 residues long. The chain's CDR3 is CASSIGQGQPQHF. The DNA for the CDR3 is TGTGCCAGCAGTATAGGACAAGGTCAGCCCCAGCATTTT.

The V and J genes are TRBV5-5 and TRBJ2-7, with D possibly matching TRBD1 (5 bases). The CDR3 loop spans 14 amino acids. Trimming left V 2 bases short and J 3 bases short, with 12 bases between. Germline CDR1 and CDR2: SGHKS and YYEKEE (reference sequence). The CDR3 nucleotides are TGTGCCAGCAGCTTTTCAGGGAAGCTCTACGAGCAGTACTTC. As protein: CASSFSGKLYEQYF. Variable domain in full (rest from reference TRBV5-5 and TRBJ2-7): DAGVTQSPTHLIKTRGQQVTLRCSPISGHKSVSWYQQVLGQGPQFIFQYYEKEERGRGNFPDRFSARQFPNYSSELNVNALLLGDSALYLCASSFSGKLYEQYFGPGTRLTVT.

The chain links TRBV11-2 to TRBJ2-7, with a weak D call TRBD1 (5 bases). The germline gives CDR1 SGHAT, CDR2 FQNNGV. V lost 2 bases and J lost 2, with 7 bases in between. The CDR3 consists of 13 residues. CDR3 sequence (DNA): TGTGCCAGCAGCTTAAGGGGCCCCTACGAGCAGTACTTC. Translation gives CASSLRGPYEQYF.

The chain carries TRBV4-3 and TRBJ2-3, with 7 bases lining up with TRBD2. Germline CDR1 and CDR2: LGHNA and YSLEER. CDR3 size: 15 residues. Losses at the gene ends were 5 bases for V and 2 bases for J; bases not matched to a gene: 7. This CDR3 reads CASSATSDHTDTQYF. The CDR3 DNA is TGCGCCAGCAGCGCCACTAGCGACCACACAGATACGCAGTATTTT.

CDR3 in amino acids: CASSLRAGQVTGELFF. Written as DNA, the CDR3 is TGCGCCAGCAGTCTCCGAGCGGGACAAGTCACCGGGGAGCTGTTTTTT. The gene calls are TRBV10-1 and TRBJ2-2; D possibly corresponds to TRBD2 (7 bases). Germline V lookup: CDR1 WNHNN, CDR2 SYGVQD (reference sequence). This CDR3 spans 16 amino acids. V shed 5 bases and J shed 4 bases, with 17 bases lying between them.

This chain connects TRBV19 to TRBJ2-3; 8 nucleotides align to TRBD1. The trim removed 4 bases at V and 1 base at J, leaving 13 bases unmatched. This CDR3 region has 18 residues. CDR1 and CDR2 from the germline V gene are LNHDA and SQIVND (reference sequence). CDR3 nucleotide sequence: TGTGCCAGTAGTACCCCTCCGGACAGGGTGGGGGGCACAGATACGCAGTATTTT. It is translated as CASSTPPDRVGGTDTQYF.

This clone has only one observation. This chain joins TRBV2 and TRBJ2-3; no clear D gene. Germline V lookup: CDR1 SNHLY, CDR2 FYNNEI. V lost 6 bases, J lost 0 bases, and 4 bases lay in between. The CDR3 runs to 12 residues. In DNA, the CDR3 is TGTGCCAGCAGATTAAGCACAGATACGCAGTATTTT. This translates into CASRLSTDTQYF.

V is TRBV11-2 and J is TRBJ2-7, with TRBD1 identical over 8 bases. Losses at the gene ends were 3 bases for V and 10 bases for J; bases not matched to a gene: 11. This CDR3 region has 14 residues. Germline V lookup: CDR1 SGHAT, CDR2 FQNNGV. CDR3 in DNA: TGTGCCAGCAGCTTGGCGGGCAGGGGGCGGTTACAGTACTTC. Protein product: CASSLAGRGRLQYF. The full variable domain, rest sourced from reference TRBV11-2 and TRBJ2-7, is EAGVAQSPRYKIIEKRQSVAFWCNPISGHATLYWYQQILGQGPKLLIQFQNNGVVDDSQLPKDRFSAERLKGVDSTLKIQPAKLEDSAVYLCASSLAGRGRLQYFGPGTRLTVT.

The chain carries TRBV5-4 and TRBJ2-7; TRBD1 matches 10 bases. V lost 3 bases to trimming and J lost 3 bases; unmatched junction nucleotides: 6. The CDR3 consists of 15 residues. Germline CDR1 is SGHNT and CDR2 is YYREEE (reference sequence). CDR3 bases: TGTGCCAGCAGCTCATTGGGGACAGGGGTCTACGAGCAGTACTTC. Translation gives CASSSLGTGVYEQYF.

The V and J genes are TRBV7-2 and TRBJ2-1; unclear D gene. The CDR3 consists of 16 residues. Germline CDR1 reads SGHTA; CDR2 reads FQGNSA. V was shortened by 2 bases and J by 15 bases, with 26 bases between the two germline ends. This CDR3 reads CASSLRLGFNRPLRFF. DNA for the CDR3: TGTGCCAGCAGCTTAAGATTGGGTTTCAACCGACCACTACGGTTCTTC.

The chain joins TRBV7-2 to TRBJ1-3; D unresolved. Trimming took off 3 bases at V and 4 bases at J, with 19 bases between the two ends. The CDR3 is 17 amino acids. The germline CDR1 and CDR2 sequences are SGHTA and FQGNSA. In nucleotides, the CDR3 is TGTGCCAGCAGCTTGTATACCGCCCTGGGAGAGGGAAACACCATATATTTT. It codes for CASSLYTALGEGNTIYF.

This clone was counted between two and nine times. The chain combines TRBV27 with TRBJ2-5, with TRBD2 identical over 16 bases. Trimming cost V 5 bases and J 2 bases; bases outside gene matches: 11. CDR1 MNHEY and CDR2 SMNVEV come from the germline V gene (reference sequence). The CDR3 runs 19 residues. CDR3 region: CASSGPGLAGGRLQETQYF. The CDR3 nucleotides are TGTGCCAGCAGTGGACCGGGACTAGCGGGAGGGCGACTTCAAGAGACCCAGTACTTC.

This clone was detected a few times. The chain couples TRBV4-1 to TRBJ2-3; 13 positions match TRBD2. Germline trimming cut 5 bases from V and 6 bases from J; bases unmatched to any gene: 11. The germline gives CDR1 MGHRA, CDR2 YSYEKL. This CDR3 region has 17 residues. DNA of the CDR3: TGCGCCAGCAGCTTCCCCGGGACTAGCGGGGTCTGGGATACGCAGTATTTT. Protein product: CASSFPGTSGVWDTQYF.

Remarks on this clone: Germline is not matched at one junction end, which may reflect a read error. This CDR3 reads CSSSLGGGGQVALNYGYTF. The DNA for the CDR3 is TGTTCCAGCAGCTTAGGGGGCGGGGGGCAGGTGGCCCTCAACTATGGCTACACCTTC. The J gene is TRBJ1-2, the V gene TRBV7-9; 7 bases agree with TRBD1. This CDR3 comprises 19 residues. Per germline, CDR1 SEHNR and CDR2 FQNEAQ (reference sequence). The variable domain in full, completed from reference TRBV7-9 and TRBJ1-2, reads DTGVSQNPRHKITKRGQNVTFRCDPISEHNRLYWYRQTLGQGPEFLTYFQNEAQLEKSRLLSDRFSAERPKGSFSTLEIQRTEQGDSAMYLCSSSLGGGGQVALNYGYTFGSGTRLTVV.

V and J are TRBV5-3 and TRBJ2-1; 7 bases map to TRBD2. TRBV5-3 is an open reading frame, and its role is uncertain. The junction had 12 bases not matched to a gene; V was cut back by 3 bases and J by 6 bases. The CDR3 is 16 residues long. The DNA of the CDR3 is TGTGCCAGAAGCTCGCGAGGCGGGAGAAGGGTCAATGAGCAGTTCTTC. Protein product: CARSSRGGRRVNEQFF.

This chain links TRBV18 with TRBJ1-2; TRBD1 aligns across 7 bases. This CDR3 is built from 14 residues. The V segment lost 3 bases and the J segment 7 bases; nucleotides outside the gene matches: 8. Per the germline V gene, CDR1 is KGHSH and CDR2 is LQKENI. CDR3 nucleotide sequence: TGTGCCAGCTCACCGAACGAGGGGGCCTCTGGCTACACCTTC. Translated, it gives CASSPNEGASGYTF.